One and the same sample provided the 17 T cell receptor beta chains below, sequenced in a study of T cell repertoires in cytomegalovirus infection. One entry per CDR3 protein, called by TCRdb with MiXCR from the reads. The sample shows some 680,000 distinct CDR3 sequences, approximately 34% of them seen only once. The sample was PBMCs. The receptors were sampled from a human donor in good health (CMV status not recorded). Some clones in this sample may be carry-over from other donors' samples.

The rearrangement links TRBV5-6 to TRBJ2-7, with TRBD2 as a possible D gene (5 bases). The CDR3 spans 15 residues. V was pared by 1 base and J by 0 bases, with 11 bases between. The germline V gene has CDR1 SGHDT and CDR2 YYEEEE. CDR3 sequence reads: CASSLSGLHSYEQYF. In DNA, the CDR3 is TGTGCCAGCAGCTTGTCTGGACTCCACTCCTACGAGCAGTACTTC.

The V call is TRBV28, the J call TRBJ2-7; D gene ambiguous. Germline CDR1 and CDR2: MDHEN and SYDVKM. CDR3 length equals 13 residues. With 5 bases removed from V and 0 bases from J, the gap between germline ends came to 8 bases. The CDR3 sequence is CASSADASYEQYF. CDR3 coding DNA: TGTGCCAGCAGTGCGGACGCCTCCTACGAGCAGTACTTC.

This clonotype was found a few times. This CDR3 reads CASSTGTAQETQYF. Written as DNA, the CDR3 is TGTGCCAGCAGTACCGGGACAGCACAAGAGACCCAGTACTTC. V gene TRBV12-3 or TRBV12-4 combines with J gene TRBJ2-5, with TRBD1 matching over 7 bases. The CDR3 contains 14 residues. V lost 5 bases and J lost 2; bases outside the gene matches: 5.

The chain recombines TRBV12-3 or TRBV12-4 with TRBJ1-2, with 8 nucleotides matching TRBD1. This CDR3 is built from 19 residues. V gave up 3 bases and J gave up 0 bases; unmatched junction bases: 15. CDR3 in amino acids: CASSFSFGTGEKTNYGYTF. In nucleotides, the CDR3 is TGTGCCAGCAGTTTTTCCTTTGGGACAGGCGAAAAAACTAACTATGGCTACACCTTC.

V is TRBV27 and J is TRBJ1-4; D gene unclear. The V end was cut by 5 bases, the J end by 0 bases, with 13 bases between. Germline V CDR1 and CDR2: MNHEY, SMNVEV (reference sequence). The CDR3 is 16 amino acids. In DNA, the CDR3 is TGTGCCAGCAGTCCCAACCCAGGTCCAACTAATGAAAAACTGTTTTTT. Protein sequence: CASSPNPGPTNEKLFF.

The V gene is TRBV19, the J gene TRBJ2-1, with D maybe TRBD2 (5 bases). The CDR3 is made up of 13 amino acids. The ends were cut back, 6 bases at V and 9 bases at J, with 15 bases in the middle. Germline-derived CDR1 and CDR2 are LNHDA and SQIVND (reference sequence). The CDR3 reads CASSFSLAGEQFF. In DNA form, the CDR3 reads TGTGCCAGTAGCTTCTCTTTGGCGGGTGAGCAGTTCTTC.

This clonotype was picked up a small number of times. The genes are TRBV10-3 and TRBJ2-7; 8 bases fit TRBD1. The CDR3 has 15 residues. V lost 10 bases, J lost 6 bases, and 17 bases stayed unmatched. CDR1 and CDR2 from the germline V gene are ENHRY and SYGVKD. The CDR3 region has the DNA TGTGCCACCCTTTCGGAGGAGACAGGGGTTCTCGAGCAGTACTTC. It codes for CATLSEETGVLEQYF.

This clonotype was recorded a few times. One junction end does not reproduce the germline sequence, and a read error may be involved. This chain joins TRBV5-3 and TRBJ2-5, with D maybe TRBD1 (5 bases). TRBV5-3 is flagged as an ORF with uncertain function. The CDR3 runs 15 residues. CDR3 coding DNA: TGTGCCAGCAGCTTGGCGCAGGGCTCAAGAGAGACCCAGTACTTC. Encoded protein: CASSLAQGSRETQYF.

This clonotype was recorded once. The junction and the germline gene differ at one end; a read error may be behind it. The V gene is TRBV12-3 or TRBV12-4, the J gene TRBJ2-1; 8 bases align to TRBD1. The CDR3 loop spans 18 amino acids. The CDR3 coding sequence is TGTGCCAGCAGTTGGGCCCCAGGGGGCACCAGGCCATTTAATGATCAGTTCTTC. This encodes CASSWAPGGTRPFNDQFF.

The chain employs TRBV7-9 and TRBJ2-5, with TRBD2 as a possible D gene (6 bases). CDR1 and CDR2 from the germline V gene are SEHNR and FQNEAQ (reference sequence). The CDR3 runs 18 residues. With 5 bases removed from V and 2 bases from J, the gap between germline ends came to 24 bases. CDR3 in DNA: TGTGCCAGCAGCGCCCCTACCTCGGGGGAGAACCCACAAGAGACCCAGTACTTC. Its translation: CASSAPTSGENPQETQYF.

This chain uses TRBV7-2 with TRBJ1-3; 10 nucleotides match TRBD1. Germline CDR1 reads SGHTA; CDR2 reads FQGNSA. This CDR3 has 16 amino acids. V trimming: 5 bases; J trimming: 3 bases; junction bases outside the gene matches: 7. This CDR3 reads CASSKRTGGNGNTIYF. CDR3 bases: TGTGCCAGCAGCAAAAGGACAGGGGGGAATGGAAACACCATATATTTT.

This clonotype turned up a few times. V and J are TRBV28 and TRBJ2-7, with D possibly matching TRBD2 (5 bases). CDR1 and CDR2 from the germline V gene are MDHEN and SYDVKM. V lost 4 bases and J lost 7, with 23 bases in between. The CDR3 is made up of 16 amino acids. CDR3 sequence (DNA): TGTGCCAGCAGTTCGCCCGTGGCTAGCCGGAGTAGGGAGCAGTACTTC. It specifies CASSSPVASRSREQYF. Full variable domain (remainder filled in from reference TRBV28 and TRBJ2-7): DVKVTQSSRYLVKRTGEKVFLECVQDMDHENMFWYRQDPGLGLRLIYFSYDVKMKEKGDIPEGYSVSREKKERFSLILESASTNQTSMYLCASSSPVASRSREQYFGPGTRLTVT.

This clonotype was seen a few times. This sequence joins TRBV28 and TRBJ2-7; the match to TRBD2 covers 15 bases. Per the germline V gene, CDR1 is MDHEN and CDR2 is SYDVKM. The V segment lost 5 bases and the J segment 6 bases; nucleotides outside the gene matches: 5. This CDR3 contains 15 residues. CDR3 sequence reads: CASSPPGLAGGEQYF. Here the CDR3 DNA reads TGTGCCAGCAGTCCTCCGGGACTAGCGGGAGGCGAGCAGTACTTC.

This clonotype was observed many times. V is TRBV7-9 and J is TRBJ2-4; 8 nucleotides match TRBD1. The germline CDR1 and CDR2 sequences are SEHNR and FQNEAQ (reference sequence). The CDR3 is made up of 16 amino acids. V gave up 3 bases and J gave up 4 bases; unmatched junction bases: 8. The CDR3 sequence: CASSFSPRQGKNIQYF. DNA of the CDR3: TGTGCCAGCAGCTTTTCACCCCGACAGGGGAAAAACATTCAGTACTTC.

This clonotype showed up just a few times. The chain joins TRBV28 to TRBJ1-5; tentatively, D is TRBD1 (6 bases). Looked up from germline, CDR1 is MDHEN and CDR2 is SYDVKM. The CDR3 is made up of 16 amino acids. Trimming left V 7 bases short and J 0 bases short, with 16 bases between. The CDR3 sequence is CASIHSGAYSNQPQHF. The CDR3 DNA follows: TGTGCCAGCATCCACTCGGGGGCATATAGCAATCAGCCCCAGCATTTT.

Remarks on this clonotype: Possible read error: a much larger clone is one base away. V gene TRBV7-3 combines with J gene TRBJ2-1; TRBD2 aligns across 9 bases. Germline V CDR1 and CDR2: SGHTA, FQGTGA. This CDR3 is 16 amino acids long. As DNA, the CDR3 is TGTGCCAGCAGCTTAATGCGGCGGGGGGGGTACAAGGAGCAGTTCTTC. Residues: CASSLMRRGGYKEQFF.

The chain is built from TRBV10-3 and TRBJ1-2, with D tentatively TRBD1 (5 bases). CDR3 size: 14 residues. The germline V gene encodes CDR1 ENHRY and CDR2 SYGVKD. Deletions cut 6 bases from V and 0 bases from J, with 11 bases between. The CDR3 reads CAIRGTAANYGYTF. The CDR3 DNA follows: TGTGCCATCAGGGGGACGGCAGCTAACTATGGCTACACCTTC.